The rows below give T cell receptor beta chains drawn from one sample of a study of blood T cells in healthy people across ages. MiXCR was run by TCRdb on the 5' RACE reads, yielding one entry per CDR3 protein. The data show fewer than 2,000,000 distinct CDR3 sequences, roughly 43% seen once. The sample comprised blood. The receptors shown here come from a human donor in good health. The CDR3 runs from the conserved cysteine through the conserved F or W. Each record gives: V gene, J gene, clone size, D gene, CDR3 protein, CDR3 DNA. D genes are given only for firm matches. Only part of the rows carry a size: once, few, many, or a class if the clone is expanded.

V gene: TRBV29-1
J gene: TRBJ2-7
clone size: many
D gene: TRBD2
CDR3 protein: CSVGTGRGFDEQYF
CDR3 DNA: TGCAGCGTTGGAACCGGGCGGGGGTTCGACGAGCAGTACTTC

V gene: TRBV4-3
J gene: TRBJ1-6
clone size: NA
D gene: NA
CDR3 protein: CASSQVMGRNSPLHF
CDR3 DNA: TGCGCCAGCAGCCAAGTCATGGGGCGAAACTCACCCCTCCACTTT

V gene: TRBV9
J gene: TRBJ1-1
clone size: NA
D gene: NA
CDR3 protein: CASSAVGGGLGTEAFF
CDR3 DNA: TGTGCCAGCAGCGCCGTAGGAGGGGGGCTAGGTACTGAAGCTTTCTTT

V gene: TRBV6-2/TRBV6-3
J gene: TRBJ2-6
clone size: NA
D gene: NA
CDR3 protein: CASRTLEEANILTF
CDR3 DNA: TGTGCCAGCAGGACCCTGGAAGAGGCCAACATCCTGACTTTC

V gene: TRBV7-2
J gene: TRBJ2-7
clone size: NA
D gene: TRBD1
CDR3 protein: CASGKRQGGEQYF
CDR3 DNA: TGTGCCAGCGGAAAACGACAGGGTGGCGAGCAGTACTTC

V gene: TRBV28
J gene: TRBJ1-2
clone size: NA
D gene: NA
CDR3 protein: CASSVQATANYGYTF
CDR3 DNA: TGTGCCAGCAGCGTACAGGCTACAGCTAACTATGGCTACACCTTC

V gene: TRBV7-2
J gene: TRBJ1-6
clone size: NA
D gene: TRBD1
CDR3 protein: CASSGTGVSSPLHF
CDR3 DNA: TGTGCCAGCAGCGGTACAGGGGTTTCATCACCCCTCCACTTT

V gene: TRBV7-2
J gene: TRBJ1-2
clone size: NA
D gene: NA
CDR3 protein: CASSLFQRDRYGYTF
CDR3 DNA: TGTGCCAGCAGCTTGTTTCAGAGGGATCGCTATGGCTACACCTTC

V gene: TRBV20-1
J gene: TRBJ2-7
clone size: NA
D gene: NA
CDR3 protein: CSASGANSDEQYF
CDR3 DNA: TGCAGTGCTAGCGGGGCTAACTCGGACGAGCAGTACTTC

V gene: TRBV7-2
J gene: TRBJ2-7
clone size: NA
D gene: TRBD2
CDR3 protein: CASSSRLAGPRGEQYF
CDR3 DNA: TGTGCCAGCAGCTCCCGACTAGCGGGGCCTCGGGGCGAGCAGTACTTC

V gene: TRBV7-9
J gene: TRBJ1-2
clone size: NA
D gene: NA
CDR3 protein: CASSLAASGPDGYTF
CDR3 DNA: TGTGCCAGCAGCTTAGCGGCGTCGGGGCCGGATGGCTACACCTTC

V gene: TRBV6-2/TRBV6-3
J gene: TRBJ2-7
clone size: few
D gene: TRBD1
CDR3 protein: CASRPYPGQGSIYEQYF
CDR3 DNA: TGTGCCAGCAGACCCTATCCGGGACAGGGAAGCATCTACGAGCAGTACTTC

V gene: TRBV6-1
J gene: TRBJ1-2
clone size: NA
D gene: TRBD1
CDR3 protein: CASSGYQDRESYGYTF
CDR3 DNA: TGTGCCAGCAGCGGTTACCAGGACAGGGAGTCCTATGGCTACACCTTC

V gene: TRBV15
J gene: TRBJ2-5
clone size: NA
D gene: NA
CDR3 protein: CATSRDKAAQETQYF
CDR3 DNA: TGTGCCACCAGCAGAGATAAGGCGGCCCAAGAGACCCAGTACTTC

V gene: TRBV7-9
J gene: TRBJ2-1
clone size: few
D gene: NA
CDR3 protein: CASSSRIEQFF
CDR3 DNA: TGTGCCAGCAGCTCCAGGATTGAGCAGTTCTTC

V gene: TRBV5-5
J gene: TRBJ2-3
clone size: NA
D gene: TRBD1
CDR3 protein: CASSFGTGMTDTQYF
CDR3 DNA: TGTGCCAGCAGCTTCGGGACAGGGATGACAGATACGCAGTATTTT

V gene: TRBV20-1
J gene: TRBJ2-1
clone size: few
D gene: TRBD1
CDR3 protein: CSALQGAAVDEQFF
CDR3 DNA: TGCAGTGCTCTACAGGGGGCGGCTGTAGATGAGCAGTTCTTC

V gene: TRBV29-1
J gene: TRBJ1-2
clone size: NA
D gene: NA
CDR3 protein: CSYEGGYGYTF
CDR3 DNA: TGCAGCTACGAGGGAGGGTATGGCTACACCTTC

V gene: TRBV11-1
J gene: TRBJ2-1
clone size: NA
D gene: NA
CDR3 protein: CVSSLSSEQFF
CDR3 DNA: TGTGTCAGCAGCTTAAGTAGTGAGCAGTTCTTC

V gene: TRBV7-8
J gene: TRBJ1-1
clone size: NA
D gene: NA
CDR3 protein: CASSLLVGENTEAFF
CDR3 DNA: TGTGCCAGCAGCTTACTCGTTGGGGAGAACACTGAAGCTTTCTTT

V gene: TRBV10-2
J gene: TRBJ2-5
clone size: NA
D gene: TRBD2
CDR3 protein: CASSGTSGQETQYF
CDR3 DNA: TGCGCCAGCAGTGGGACTAGCGGCCAAGAGACCCAGTACTTC

V gene: TRBV6-5
J gene: TRBJ2-5
clone size: few
D gene: NA
CDR3 protein: CASSVVLSGETQYF
CDR3 DNA: TGTGCCAGCAGTGTGGTACTCTCCGGAGAGACCCAGTACTTC

V gene: TRBV27
J gene: TRBJ1-1
clone size: few
D gene: NA
CDR3 protein: CASSSTRGLNTEAFF
CDR3 DNA: TGTGCCAGCAGTTCCACTCGGGGGTTGAACACTGAAGCTTTCTTT

V gene: TRBV5-1
J gene: TRBJ2-5
clone size: NA
D gene: TRBD1
CDR3 protein: CASSLIGQGEFGETQYF
CDR3 DNA: TGCGCCAGCAGCTTGATCGGACAGGGAGAGTTTGGAGAGACCCAGTACTTC

V gene: TRBV12-3/TRBV12-4
J gene: TRBJ2-3
clone size: few
D gene: NA
CDR3 protein: CASREAVLGVSTDTQYF
CDR3 DNA: TGTGCCAGCAGGGAGGCAGTACTCGGGGTTAGCACAGATACGCAGTATTTT

V gene: TRBV5-6
J gene: TRBJ1-1
clone size: NA
D gene: NA
CDR3 protein: CASIHRRLLNTEAFF
CDR3 DNA: TGTGCCAGCATCCACCGTCGACTGTTGAACACTGAAGCTTTCTTT

V gene: TRBV30
J gene: TRBJ1-2
clone size: NA
D gene: NA
CDR3 protein: CAWSVGQYGSTF
CDR3 DNA: TGTGCCTGGAGTGTGGGGCAGTATGGCTCCACCTTC

V gene: TRBV6-2/TRBV6-3
J gene: TRBJ2-5
clone size: NA
D gene: TRBD2
CDR3 protein: CASIPNGGAQETQYF
CDR3 DNA: TGTGCCAGCATCCCGAACGGGGGGGCCCAAGAGACCCAGTACTTC

V gene: TRBV7-2
J gene: TRBJ2-7
clone size: once
D gene: TRBD2
CDR3 protein: CASSLFGASGGRNNEQYF
CDR3 DNA: TGTGCCAGCAGCTTATTTGGGGCTAGCGGTGGTAGGAACAATGAGCAGTACTTC

V gene: TRBV11-2
J gene: TRBJ2-5
clone size: NA
D gene: TRBD2
CDR3 protein: CASSQRGGAGVGETQYF
CDR3 DNA: TGTGCCAGCAGCCAGCGGGGGGGAGCGGGGGTTGGGGAGACCCAGTACTTC

V gene: TRBV12-3/TRBV12-4
J gene: TRBJ2-3
clone size: NA
D gene: TRBD1
CDR3 protein: CASIWTGDTDTQYF
CDR3 DNA: TGTGCCAGCATTTGGACAGGGGACACAGATACGCAGTATTTT

V gene: TRBV5-6
J gene: TRBJ2-2
clone size: few
D gene: NA
CDR3 protein: CASSGGWARGELFF
CDR3 DNA: TGTGCCAGCAGCGGCGGCTGGGCCAGGGGGGAGCTGTTTTTT

V gene: TRBV28
J gene: TRBJ2-3
clone size: few
D gene: NA
CDR3 protein: CASSPVLQGRTDTQYF
CDR3 DNA: TGTGCCAGCAGTCCCGTCCTTCAGGGACGCACAGATACGCAGTATTTT

V gene: TRBV6-2/TRBV6-3
J gene: TRBJ1-5
clone size: few
D gene: TRBD1
CDR3 protein: CASSRRGQGNQPQHF
CDR3 DNA: TGTGCCAGCAGCCGTAGGGGACAGGGGAATCAGCCCCAGCATTTT

V gene: TRBV9
J gene: TRBJ2-2
clone size: NA
D gene: NA
CDR3 protein: CASSVEVAGELFF
CDR3 DNA: TGTGCCAGCAGCGTAGAGGTGGCCGGGGAGCTGTTTTTT

V gene: TRBV5-1
J gene: TRBJ2-5
clone size: NA
D gene: TRBD2
CDR3 protein: CASSAGLAGGTFQETQYF
CDR3 DNA: TGCGCCAGCAGCGCCGGACTAGCGGGGGGAACCTTCCAAGAGACCCAGTACTTC